These 28 T cell receptor beta chains share one sample of origin, sequenced in a study of Ad26.COV2.S vaccination and SARS-CoV-2 variants. As for treatment: some 19 received Ad26.COV2.S at low or high dose, single or two shots; roughly five received placebo; per-sample allocation not given. After the first vaccine or placebo injection, samples were drawn on day 63. The method was immunoSEQ multiplex PCR; TCRdb's version includes in-frame clones alone and lacks a portion of them. The repertoire includes about 350,000 clones, about 85% of them detected once, and 2.5% to 3.5% sits in the top ten. The sequencing here drew on peripheral blood, taken in a trial of Ad26.COV2.S vaccine versus placebo. The receptors were gathered from a person aged 18-65 years who received the Ad26.COV2.S COVID-19 vaccine or a placebo.

The J gene is TRBJ1-5, the V gene TRBV27, with a tentative D call TRBD1 (6 bases). This CDR3 has 16 residues. Germline values: CDR1 MNHEY, CDR2 SMNVEV (reference sequence). V was clipped by 7 bases and J by 5 bases, with 21 bases between them. The CDR3 DNA is TGTGCCAGCAAACCCACATTACGGGGGCCGGATCAGCCCCAGCATTTT. This encodes CASKPTLRGPDQPQHF.

This sequence joins TRBV27 and TRBJ2-1; D unclear. Germline values: CDR1 MNHEY, CDR2 SMNVEV (reference sequence). CDR3 length: 14 residues. With 6 bases removed from V and 1 base from J, the gap between germline ends came to 10 bases. Written as DNA, the CDR3 is TGTGCCAGCAGAGGTCCTCAATCCTACAATGAGCAGTTCTTC. The encoded protein is CASRGPQSYNEQFF.

The chain couples TRBV7-6 to TRBJ2-3; D tentatively reads TRBD1 or TRBD2 (5 bases each). This CDR3 is 14 amino acids long. Germline V lookup: CDR1 SGHVS, CDR2 FNYEAQ. V was clipped by 0 bases and J by 3 bases, with 7 bases between them. The CDR3, as DNA: TGTGCCAGCAGCTTAGCCGGGGCGACAGATACGCAGTATTTT. This sequence encodes CASSLAGATDTQYF. Variable domain in full (rest from reference TRBV7-6 and TRBJ2-3): GAGVSQSPRYKVTKRGQDVALRCDPISGHVSLYWYRQALGQGPEFLTYFNYEAQQDKSGLPNDRFSAERPEGSISTLTIQRTEQRDSAMYRCASSLAGATDTQYFGPGTRLTVL.

This clone was seen once. The chain is built from TRBV28 and TRBJ2-3, with 8 positions matching TRBD2. The junction had 24 bases not matched to a gene; V was cut back by 6 bases and J by 1 base. Germline CDR1 reads MDHEN; CDR2 reads SYDVKM. CDR3 length equals 21 residues. The CDR3 sequence: CASSIVWARRQRETGTDTQYF. The CDR3 DNA is TGTGCCAGCAGCATCGTTTGGGCCCGCCGGCAGCGGGAGACAGGCACAGATACGCAGTATTTT.

The chain uses TRBV2 and TRBJ2-2; D remains ambiguous. V gave up 9 bases and J gave up 1 base, with 12 bases separating them. The CDR3 contains 14 residues. Germline CDR1 reads SNHLY; CDR2 reads FYNNEI. The CDR3 loop is CASTTEMNTGELFF. The CDR3 DNA sequence: TGTGCCAGTACTACTGAGATGAACACCGGGGAGCTGTTTTTT.

The rearrangement joins TRBV19 to TRBJ2-3, with unresolved D. V lost 3 bases and J lost 4, with 17 bases in between. Germline CDR1 reads LNHDA; CDR2 reads SQIVND (reference sequence). This CDR3 spans 16 amino acids. The CDR3 DNA reads as TGTGCCAGTAGTATGGTAGCAGGCCAATTGGCAGATACGCAGTATTTT. Translation gives CASSMVAGQLADTQYF.

The chain links TRBV5-1 to TRBJ1-4; D remains unclear. Germline V gene data show CDR1 as SGHRS and CDR2 as YFSETQ. V was cut by 5 bases and J by 0 bases, with 5 bases left in between. This CDR3 has 13 amino acids. DNA for the CDR3: TGCGCCAGCAGTTTTGCAACTAATGAAAAACTGTTTTTT. Its translation: CASSFATNEKLFF.

This clone was detected only a few times. The chain links TRBV10-1 to TRBJ1-1, with TRBD1 matching 7 bases. The CDR3 sequence is 15 residues long. The trim removed 6 bases at V and 5 bases at J, leaving 12 bases unmatched. Germline assignment: CDR1 WNHNN and CDR2 SYGVQD (reference sequence). In DNA form, the CDR3 reads TGCGCCAGCAGGGTAAGCAGGGGGTTGGAAACTGAAGCTTTCTTT. The encoded protein is CASRVSRGLETEAFF.

This chain connects TRBV6-5 to TRBJ1-4; no definite D call. V was trimmed by 0 bases and J by 0 bases, leaving 8 bases between them. The CDR3 length is 16 residues. The germline V gene encodes CDR1 MNHEY and CDR2 SVGAGI. CDR3 nucleotide sequence: TGTGCCAGCAGTTACTCGACACTTGCAACTAATGAAAAACTGTTTTTT. Its protein product is CASSYSTLATNEKLFF.

The gene calls are TRBV9 and TRBJ2-2; D may correspond to TRBD1 or TRBD2 (6 bases each). The V and J ends lost 0 bases and 3 bases respectively, with 12 bases between them. This CDR3 is 16 amino acids long. Germline lookup yields CDR1 SGDLS and CDR2 YYNGEE. DNA of the CDR3: TGTGCCAGCAGCGTAGTATGGGGGGCGGACACCGGGGAGCTGTTTTTT. Its translation: CASSVVWGADTGELFF.

The V and J genes are TRBV7-7 and TRBJ2-7; 11 bases map to TRBD2. Germline CDR1 SSHAT, CDR2 FNYEAQ (reference sequence). V was pared by 5 bases and J by 5 bases, with 11 bases of the junction left unmatched. This CDR3 has 16 residues. The CDR3 spells CASSPGLAGSFNEQYF. CDR3 DNA sequence: TGTGCCAGCAGCCCAGGACTAGCGGGCTCTTTTAACGAGCAGTACTTC.

In its sample, this clone was seen a few times. V is TRBV13 and J is TRBJ1-6, with unresolved D. Germline-derived CDR1 and CDR2 are PRHDT and FYEKMQ (reference sequence). V lost 5 bases, J lost 7 bases, and 12 bases lay in between. This CDR3 contains 14 residues. The CDR3 coding sequence is TGTGCCAGCAGCGAAGCCAGTGTCAATTCACCCCTCCACTTT. The encoded protein is CASSEASVNSPLHF.

The rearrangement links TRBV2 to TRBJ2-1; the D gene is possibly TRBD2 (5 bases). This CDR3 comprises 15 residues. From germline, CDR1 is SNHLY and CDR2 FYNNEI. Between the trimmed V and J ends, which lost 0 bases and 0 bases, there was a span of 6 bases. The CDR3 bases are TGTGCCAGCAGTGAAGCGGGGAGCTCCTACAATGAGCAGTTCTTC. This sequence encodes CASSEAGSSYNEQFF.

As for this clone: With a far larger clone one base away, a read error is the likely cause. The chain couples TRBV2 to TRBJ2-1; 8 bases fit TRBD1. J lost 2 bases, V lost 4 bases, and 4 bases had no gene match. Germline V gene lookup returns CDR1 SNHLY and CDR2 FYNNEI. The CDR3 is 15 amino acids. The CDR3 here is CASSVGQGPYNEQFF. CDR3 nucleotides: TGTGCCAGCAGTGTCGGACAGGGCCCCTACAATGAGCAGTTCTTC. Full variable domain (rest looked up from reference TRBV2 and TRBJ2-1): EPEVTQTPSHQVTQMGQEVILRCVPISNHLYFYWYRQILGQKVEFLVSFYNNEISEKSEIFDDQFSVERPDGSNFTLKIRSTKLEDSAMYFCASSVGQGPYNEQFFGPGTRLTVL.

The chain employs TRBV4-3 and TRBJ1-5, with D unclear. The CDR3 consists of 14 residues. V was pared by 0 bases and J by 5 bases, with 8 bases between. The germline gives CDR1 LGHNA, CDR2 YSLEER. The DNA of the CDR3 is TGCGCCAGCAGCCAAGACAGGAGGGATCAGCCCCAGCATTTT. This codes for CASSQDRRDQPQHF.

The chain employs TRBV30 and TRBJ2-1, with TRBD2 matching over 7 bases. Per germline, CDR1 GTSNPN and CDR2 SVGIG (reference sequence). CDR3 length equals 14 residues. Germline trimming cut 4 bases from V and 6 bases from J; bases unmatched to any gene: 9. CDR3 nucleotides: TGTGCCTGGAAGTTTGTGGGGAGGGCCAATGAGCAGTTCTTC. Protein sequence: CAWKFVGRANEQFF. The full variable domain, with the rest looked up from reference TRBV30 and TRBJ2-1, is SQTIHQWPATLVQPVGSPLSLECTVEGTSNPNLYWYRQAAGRGLQLLFYSVGIGQISSEVPQNLSASRPQDRQFILSSKKLLLSDSGFYLCAWKFVGRANEQFFGPGTRLTVL.

The V call is TRBV15, the J call TRBJ2-7; 8 positions match TRBD2. This CDR3 spans 17 amino acids. V was pared by 1 base and J by 2 bases, with 10 bases of the junction left unmatched. In germline, CDR1 is LNHNV, CDR2 YYDKDF (reference sequence). Here the CDR3 DNA reads TGTGCCACCAGCAGAGGGGCGGGGGGTCAGGGGACCTACGAGCAGTACTTC. It codes for CATSRGAGGQGTYEQYF.

The V and J genes are TRBV18 and TRBJ2-7; 9 bases align to TRBD1. V shed 4 bases, J shed 0 bases, and the junction held 7 bases outside the gene matches. This CDR3 is 16 amino acids long. Germline CDR1 and CDR2: KGHSH and LQKENI. As DNA, the CDR3 is TGTGCCAGCTCACAACTGGGGACAGGGAGCTCCTACGAGCAGTACTTC. Residues: CASSQLGTGSSYEQYF.

V gene TRBV27 combines with J gene TRBJ2-2; no firm D call. The V and J ends lost 5 bases and 3 bases respectively, with 7 bases between them. Per the germline V gene, CDR1 is MNHEY and CDR2 is SMNVEV (reference sequence). The CDR3 sequence is 13 residues long. CDR3 residues: CASSGVYTGELFF. Here the CDR3 DNA reads TGTGCCAGCAGTGGGGTGTACACCGGGGAGCTGTTTTTT.

The genes are TRBV27 and TRBJ2-7; D is perhaps TRBD1 or TRBD2 (5 bases each). Trimming took off 5 bases at V and 2 bases at J, with 19 bases between the two ends. CDR1 MNHEY and CDR2 SMNVEV come from the germline V gene (reference sequence). CDR3 length equals 16 residues. The CDR3 is CASSHRSGTATYEQYF. CDR3 nucleotides: TGTGCCAGCAGTCACCGGTCGGGGACCGCTACCTACGAGCAGTACTTC.

This chain joins TRBV7-2 and TRBJ2-3; D remains unclear. Germline V gene data show CDR1 as SGHTA and CDR2 as FQGNSA. The V and J ends lost 0 bases and 0 bases respectively, with 7 bases between them. The CDR3 is 15 residues long. The CDR3 coding sequence is TGTGCCAGCAGCTTAGCTTATGCTAGCACAGATACGCAGTATTTT. The encoded protein is CASSLAYASTDTQYF. Combining the CDR3 with reference TRBV7-2 and TRBJ2-3 gives the whole variable domain GAGVSQSPSNKVTEKGKDVELRCDPISGHTALYWYRQSLGQGLEFLIYFQGNSAPDKSGLPSDRFSAERTGGSVSTLTIQRTQQEDSAVYLCASSLAYASTDTQYFGPGTRLTVL.

This chain joins TRBV4-3 and TRBJ2-1; the match to TRBD2 covers 12 bases. From germline, CDR1 is LGHNA and CDR2 YSLEER. After removal of 3 bases from V and 7 bases from J, the junction contained 4 bases not matched to a gene. The CDR3 is made up of 15 amino acids. The CDR3 DNA reads as TGCGCCAGCAGCCAGGGGCTAGCGGGAGGGAATGAGCAGTTCTTC. Translation: CASSQGLAGGNEQFF.

In this sample, this clone turned up a few times. The genes are TRBV10-3 and TRBJ2-1; unclear D gene. Germline V gives CDR1 ENHRY, CDR2 SYGVKD. With 0 bases removed from V and 0 bases from J, the gap between germline ends came to 12 bases. The CDR3 length is 17 residues. CDR3 amino acids: CAISESQTVSSYNEQFF. The CDR3 DNA is TGTGCCATCAGTGAGTCTCAGACGGTTAGCTCCTACAATGAGCAGTTCTTC.

The rearrangement uses TRBV24-1 and TRBJ1-4; 9 positions match TRBD1. Germline V lookup: CDR1 KGHDR, CDR2 SFDVKD. Trimming took 4 bases from V and 5 from J; bases not matched to a gene: 4. The CDR3 loop spans 15 amino acids. The CDR3 nucleotides read TGTGCCACCAGTGACCCCGGGACAGGGAATGAAAAACTGTTTTTT. Translated: CATSDPGTGNEKLFF.

This clone was counted a few times. The chain recombines TRBV15 with TRBJ2-7; perhaps TRBD1 as D (5 bases). Per germline, CDR1 LNHNV and CDR2 YYDKDF (reference sequence). The CDR3 extends over 13 amino acids. Trimming removed 0 bases from V and 7 bases from J, with 10 bases in between. The CDR3 coding sequence is TGTGCCACCAGCAGAGATAAGGGGCGGGAGCAGTACTTC. Translation gives CATSRDKGREQYF.

CDR3 amino acids: CASSLRAGGRGELFF. CDR3 in DNA: TGTGCCAGCAGTTTGCGAGCGGGGGGGCGCGGGGAGCTGTTTTTT. The chain employs TRBV27 and TRBJ2-2; 10 nucleotides match TRBD2. There are 15 residues in the CDR3. Germline V CDR1 and CDR2: MNHEY, SMNVEV (reference sequence). The J segment lost 7 bases and the V segment lost 3 bases, leaving 5 bases of the junction unmatched.

CDR3 sequence (DNA): TGTGCCAGCAGTCTCGGACTAGCGGACACAGATACGCAGTATTTT. Its translation: CASSLGLADTDTQYF. This rearrangement joins TRBV6-2 or TRBV6-3 to TRBJ2-3, with 10 bases aligning to TRBD2. The CDR3 is 15 amino acids. From germline, CDR1 is MNHEY and CDR2 SVGEGT. V lost 5 bases, J lost 2 bases, and 4 bases stayed unmatched.

The CDR3 DNA reads TGTGCCAGCAGTTGGAACAGGGGTTCTGGAAACACCATATATTTT. Amino acids: CASSWNRGSGNTIYF. The J gene is TRBJ1-3, the V gene TRBV27; 7 positions agree with TRBD1. CDR1 MNHEY and CDR2 SMNVEV come from the germline V gene (reference sequence). Trimming cost V 4 bases and J 1 base; bases outside gene matches: 4. The CDR3 loop spans 15 amino acids.